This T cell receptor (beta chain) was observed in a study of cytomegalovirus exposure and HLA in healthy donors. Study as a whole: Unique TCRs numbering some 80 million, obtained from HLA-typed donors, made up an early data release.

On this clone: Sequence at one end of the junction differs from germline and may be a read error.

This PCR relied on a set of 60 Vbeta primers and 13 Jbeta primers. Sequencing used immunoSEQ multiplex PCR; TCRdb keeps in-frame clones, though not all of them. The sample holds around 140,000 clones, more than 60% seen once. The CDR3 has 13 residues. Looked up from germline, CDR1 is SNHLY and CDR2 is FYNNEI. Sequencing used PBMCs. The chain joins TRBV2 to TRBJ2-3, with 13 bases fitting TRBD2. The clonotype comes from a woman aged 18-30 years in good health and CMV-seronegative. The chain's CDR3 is CASSEPGLAGMDF. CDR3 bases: TGTGCCAGCAGTGAGCCGGGACTAGCGGGAATGGATTTT.